The 22 T cell receptor beta chains reported below all come from one sample, sequenced in a study of T-cell memory formation after mild COVID-19. TCRdb passed the 5' RACE reads through MiXCR, listing each CDR3 protein once. The sample has roughly 350,000 distinct CDR3 sequences, roughly an eighth seen once. Sequencing was done on a sample of PBMCs or a T cell subset sorted from them (not recorded which). The origin of the receptors is a man younger than 35 who had mild COVID-19 (a few samples of this study predate the infection). Cell type and time point are not known.

There are a few counts of this clonotype. V usage is TRBV10-3 and J usage is TRBJ1-1; D call uncertain. V lost 0 bases to trimming and J lost 8 bases, with 7 bases between them. CDR3 size: 12 residues. Germline V gene lookup returns CDR1 ENHRY and CDR2 SYGVKD. CDR3 region: CAISESIKEAFF. Here the CDR3 DNA reads TGTGCCATCAGTGAGTCGATAAAAGAAGCTTTCTTT.

This chain uses TRBV5-1 with TRBJ2-1; 8 bases map to TRBD2. Germline trimming cut 0 bases from V and 4 bases from J; bases unmatched to any gene: 6. Germline values: CDR1 SGHRS, CDR2 YFSETQ. The CDR3 length is 16 residues. This CDR3 is CASSLDRGGSYNEQFF. The DNA of the CDR3 is TGCGCCAGCAGCTTGGACCGGGGGGGCTCTTACAATGAGCAGTTCTTC. Using reference TRBV5-1 and TRBJ2-1 for the parts outside the CDR3, the full variable domain is KAGVTQTPRYLIKTRGQQVTLSCSPISGHRSVSWYQQTPGQGLQFLFEYFSETQRNKGNFPGRFSGRQFSNSRSEMNVSTLELGDSALYLCASSLDRGGSYNEQFFGPGTRLTVL.

This clonotype was seen a few times. This chain links TRBV9 with TRBJ2-7; TRBD1 is a possible D gene (5 bases). In germline, CDR1 is SGDLS, CDR2 YYNGEE. Between the trimmed V and J ends, which lost 1 base and 10 bases, there was a span of 15 bases. The CDR3 runs to 13 residues. The CDR3 sequence: CASSVHGQGPQYV. The CDR3 DNA reads as TGTGCCAGCAGCGTACATGGCCAGGGCCCCCAGTACGTC.

The CDR3 reads CAIRSSYNSPLHF. CDR3 coding DNA: TGTGCCATCCGTTCCTCCTATAATTCACCCCTCCACTTT. The chain is built from TRBV10-3 and TRBJ1-6, with unresolved D. Germline V gene sequence: CDR1 ENHRY, CDR2 SYGVKD. V was shortened by 8 bases and J by 0 bases, with 5 bases between the two germline ends. The CDR3 consists of 13 residues.

Only a few counts were recorded for this clonotype. The chain recombines TRBV20-1 with TRBJ1-2; D is unclear. The CDR3 extends over 13 amino acids. CDR1 DFQATT and CDR2 SNEGSKA come from the germline V gene (reference sequence). V was shortened by 5 bases and J by 4 bases, with 14 bases between the two germline ends. The DNA for the CDR3 is TGCAGTGCTCCAGACTACGAGGGCTATGGCTACACCTTC. Its protein product is CSAPDYEGYGYTF.

This clonotype was observed a few times. The chain links TRBV7-3 to TRBJ2-1, with a weak D call TRBD1 (6 bases). Germline V gene sequence: CDR1 SGHTA, CDR2 FQGTGA. This CDR3 region has 15 residues. V lost 2 bases, J lost 5 bases, and 13 bases lay in between. The CDR3 sequence: CASSLGQGGDNEQFF. In nucleotides, the CDR3 is TGTGCCAGCAGCTTAGGCCAAGGGGGTGACAATGAGCAGTTCTTC. Full variable domain (outside the CDR3, taken from reference TRBV7-3 and TRBJ2-1): GAGVSQTPSNKVTEKGKYVELRCDPISGHTALYWYRQSLGQGPEFLIYFQGTGAADDSGLPNDRFFAVRPEGSVSTLKIQRTERGDSAVYLCASSLGQGGDNEQFFGPGTRLTVL.

In its sample, this clonotype was seen a few times. This chain joins TRBV18 and TRBJ2-7, with TRBD1 as a possible D gene (5 bases). The V and J ends lost 1 base and 5 bases respectively, with 15 bases between them. Germline V CDR1 and CDR2: KGHSH, LQKENI. There are 15 residues in the CDR3. The CDR3 nucleotides are TGTGCCAGCTCACCACAGGCACCCAGGGCTGACGAGCAGTACTTC. Its protein product is CASSPQAPRADEQYF.

This clonotype was seen repeatedly, ten times or more. The V and J genes are TRBV3-1 and TRBJ1-5; TRBD1 is a possible D gene (5 bases). Germline V lookup: CDR1 LGHDT, CDR2 YNNKEL (reference sequence). V gave up 1 base and J gave up 0 bases, with 10 bases separating them. CDR3 length equals 16 residues. For the CDR3, the DNA is TGTGCCAGCAGCCAAGGAGGGACGGGTAGCAATCAGCCCCAGCATTTT. The encoded protein is CASSQGGTGSNQPQHF.

In its sample, this clonotype was seen a few times. The chain combines TRBV5-8 with TRBJ2-7; 7 bases fit TRBD1. Germline loops: CDR1 SGHTS, CDR2 YDEGEE. Trimming at V came to 4 bases and at J to 6 bases, leaving 4 bases not matched to a gene. This CDR3 region has 12 residues. CDR3 DNA sequence: TGTGCCAGCAGCGAGACAGGGCCCGAGCAGTACGTC. Translating gives CASSETGPEQYV.

The gene calls are TRBV5-1 and TRBJ1-2, with 12 bases aligning to TRBD1. CDR1 is SGHRS and CDR2 is YFSETQ in the germline V gene. After removal of 1 base from V and 8 bases from J, the junction contained 12 bases not matched to a gene. This CDR3 spans 17 amino acids. The CDR3 sequence: CASSLSTPGQGARGYTF. For the CDR3, the DNA is TGCGCCAGCAGCTTGTCAACCCCGGGACAGGGGGCGCGGGGCTACACCTTC.

This clonotype was counted at least ten times. The chain uses TRBV4-1 and TRBJ1-5; a weak D match, TRBD1 (5 bases). CDR1 is MGHRA and CDR2 is YSYEKL in the germline V gene. The V gene lost 3 bases and the J gene lost 4 bases, with 19 bases spanning the gap. The CDR3 sequence is 17 residues long. The CDR3 nucleotides read TGCGCCAGCAGCCACCGATACCTGGGACGCTGGAATCAGCCCCAGCATTTT. Its translation: CASSHRYLGRWNQPQHF.

The chain employs TRBV7-3 and TRBJ2-2, with TRBD2 as a possible D gene (5 bases). The CDR3 length is 14 residues. Per the germline V gene, CDR1 is SGHTA and CDR2 is FQGTGA. V was trimmed by 0 bases and J by 3 bases, leaving 5 bases between them. CDR3 amino acids: CASSLTSDTGELFF. CDR3 in DNA: TGTGCCAGCAGCTTAACTAGCGACACCGGGGAGCTGTTTTTT.

The J gene is TRBJ2-5, the V gene TRBV5-1; a possible D gene is TRBD1 (5 bases). Germline lookup yields CDR1 SGHRS and CDR2 YFSETQ. The CDR3 length is 15 residues. V was trimmed by 0 bases and J by 4 bases, leaving 13 bases between them. The CDR3 coding sequence is TGCGCCAGCAGCTTGGGGGGCCGAGTCCTAGAGACCCAGTACTTC. Its protein product is CASSLGGRVLETQYF.

A few counts support this clonotype. This chain links TRBV15 with TRBJ2-1, with 9 bases matching TRBD2. The V gene end was trimmed by 5 bases and the J gene end by 8 bases; junction bases not matched to a gene: 7. This CDR3 has 14 amino acids. The germline gives CDR1 LNHNV, CDR2 YYDKDF (reference sequence). CDR3 coding DNA: TGTGCCACCAGCCGGCGGGGGGGCAGCGATGAGCAGTTCTTC. Protein: CATSRRGGSDEQFF.

This clonotype was detected many times. The V and J genes are TRBV7-6 and TRBJ2-1, with TRBD1 identical over 9 bases. Germline V gives CDR1 SGHVS, CDR2 FNYEAQ. CDR3 length equals 15 residues. With 6 bases clipped from V and 7 bases from J, the junction kept 10 bases outside the gene matches. The CDR3 DNA reads TGTGCCAGCAGTCCGACAGGGGGTCTGGAAAATGAGCAGTTCTTC. Residues: CASSPTGGLENEQFF. Together with reference TRBV7-6 and TRBJ2-1, the CDR3 gives the full variable domain: GAGVSQSPRYKVTKRGQDVALRCDPISGHVSLYWYRQALGQGPEFLTYFNYEAQQDKSGLPNDRFSAERPEGSISTLTIQRTEQRDSAMYRCASSPTGGLENEQFFGPGTRLTVL.

This clonotype was counted many times. The chain joins TRBV4-3 to TRBJ1-1, with 9 bases aligning to TRBD1. V lost 0 bases and J lost 5; bases outside the gene matches: 4. Germline V gene sequence: CDR1 LGHNA, CDR2 YSLEER. The CDR3 extends over 15 amino acids. The CDR3 here is CASSQDYRGLTEAFF. The CDR3 bases are TGCGCCAGCAGCCAAGACTACAGGGGGCTGACTGAAGCTTTCTTT.

This clonotype was recorded a few times. This chain connects TRBV20-1 to TRBJ2-1, with 9 bases lining up with TRBD1. The trim removed 2 bases at V and 8 bases at J, leaving 7 bases unmatched. Germline CDR1 DFQATT, CDR2 SNEGSKA (reference sequence). This CDR3 spans 14 amino acids. The CDR3 here is CSARLTGGLDEQFF. In nucleotides, the CDR3 is TGCAGTGCTAGACTAACAGGGGGCTTGGATGAGCAGTTCTTC.

The V call is TRBV5-1, the J call TRBJ2-7; perhaps TRBD1 as D (6 bases). The CDR3 has 14 amino acids. Germline V lookup: CDR1 SGHRS, CDR2 YFSETQ. V was shortened by 0 bases and J by 5 bases, with 12 bases between the two germline ends. The CDR3: CASSLGQGWDEQYF. The CDR3 nucleotides read TGCGCCAGCAGCTTGGGGCAGGGGTGGGACGAGCAGTACTTC.

This clonotype was recorded a few times. The rearrangement links TRBV15 to TRBJ2-2, with D unresolved. Germline V gene lookup returns CDR1 LNHNV and CDR2 YYDKDF (reference sequence). The CDR3 totals 13 residues. The ends were cut back, 0 bases at V and 6 bases at J, with 5 bases in the middle. The CDR3 loop reads CATSRDPAGELFF. The CDR3 region has the DNA TGTGCCACCAGCAGAGATCCGGCCGGGGAGCTGTTTTTT.

The chain combines TRBV7-2 with TRBJ2-7; D uncertain. V was clipped by 1 base and J by 5 bases, with 12 bases between them. The length of the CDR3 is 14 residues. CDR1 is SGHTA, CDR2 FQGNSA, per germline. In DNA, the CDR3 is TGTGCCAGCAGCTTAGGAGCCCTTTGGGACGAGCAGTACGTC. It translates to CASSLGALWDEQYV.

This clonotype has only a few counts. The chain has TRBV6-2 or TRBV6-3 and TRBJ2-1, with 11 positions matching TRBD2. The germline CDR1 and CDR2 sequences are MNHEY and SVGEGT. Trimming cost V 4 bases and J 1 base; bases outside gene matches: 12. The CDR3 is 19 residues long. CDR3 sequence (DNA): TGTGCCAGCAGTTCCCCCTATAGCGGGGGGGCCGGTTCCTACAATGAGCAGTTCTTC. It specifies CASSSPYSGGAGSYNEQFF.

In this sample, this clonotype turned up many times. The V call is TRBV18, the J call TRBJ2-3, with D perhaps matching TRBD2 (5 bases). Trimming removed 0 bases at V and 6 bases at J, with 19 bases between. From germline, CDR1 is KGHSH and CDR2 LQKENI. The CDR3 extends over 17 amino acids. CDR3: CASSPPVRAPGSDTQYF. CDR3 sequence (DNA): TGTGCCAGCTCACCACCGGTGCGGGCGCCTGGTTCGGATACGCAGTATTTT.